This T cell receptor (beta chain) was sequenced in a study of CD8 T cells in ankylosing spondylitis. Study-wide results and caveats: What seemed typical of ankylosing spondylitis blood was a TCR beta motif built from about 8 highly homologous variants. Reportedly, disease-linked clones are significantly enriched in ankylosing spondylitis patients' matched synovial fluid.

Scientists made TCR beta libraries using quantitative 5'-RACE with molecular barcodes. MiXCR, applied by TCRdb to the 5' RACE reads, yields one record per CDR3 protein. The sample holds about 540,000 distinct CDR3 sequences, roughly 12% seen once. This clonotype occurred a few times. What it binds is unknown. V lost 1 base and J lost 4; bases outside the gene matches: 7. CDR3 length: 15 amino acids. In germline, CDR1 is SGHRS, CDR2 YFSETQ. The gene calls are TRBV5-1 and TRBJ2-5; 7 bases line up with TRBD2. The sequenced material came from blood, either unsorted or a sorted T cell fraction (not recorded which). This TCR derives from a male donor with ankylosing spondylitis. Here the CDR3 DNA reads TGCGCCAGCAGCTTGTCAGCGCCGGGGGGAGAGACCCAGTACTTC. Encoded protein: CASSLSAPGGETQYF.